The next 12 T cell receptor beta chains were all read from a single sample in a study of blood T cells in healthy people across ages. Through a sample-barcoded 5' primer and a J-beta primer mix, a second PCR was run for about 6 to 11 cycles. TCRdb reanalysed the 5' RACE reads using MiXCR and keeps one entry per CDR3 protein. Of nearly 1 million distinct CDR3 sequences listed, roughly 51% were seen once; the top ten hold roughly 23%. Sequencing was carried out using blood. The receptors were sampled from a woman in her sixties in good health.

The CDR3 coding sequence is TGTGCCAGCTCTGCGACAGCAACTAATGAAAAACTGTTTTTT. Translated, it gives CASSATATNEKLFF. The chain has TRBV18 and TRBJ1-4, with D possibly being TRBD1 (5 bases). V gave up 6 bases and J gave up 0 bases, with 8 bases separating them. Looked up from germline, CDR1 is KGHSH and CDR2 is LQKENI. The CDR3 is made up of 14 amino acids. Combining the CDR3 with reference TRBV18 and TRBJ1-4 gives the whole variable domain NAGVMQNPRHLVRRRGQEARLRCSPMKGHSHVYWYRQLPEEGLKFMVYLQKENIIDESGMPKERFSAEFPKEGPSILRIQQVVRGDSAAYFCASSATATNEKLFFGSGTQLSVL.

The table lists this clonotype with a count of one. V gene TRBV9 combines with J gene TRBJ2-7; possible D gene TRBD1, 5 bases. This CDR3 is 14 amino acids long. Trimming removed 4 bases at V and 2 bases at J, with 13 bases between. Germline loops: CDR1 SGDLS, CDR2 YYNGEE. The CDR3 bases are TGTGCCAGCAGCTCAACTCAGGGTCCCTACGAGCAGTACTTC. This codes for CASSSTQGPYEQYF.

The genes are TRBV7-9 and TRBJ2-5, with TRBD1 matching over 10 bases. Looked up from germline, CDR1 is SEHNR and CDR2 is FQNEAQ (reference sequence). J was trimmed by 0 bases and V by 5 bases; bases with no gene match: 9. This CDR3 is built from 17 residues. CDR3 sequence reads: CASSGTRDRGDQETQYF. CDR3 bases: TGTGCCAGCAGCGGCACCCGGGACAGGGGAGACCAAGAGACCCAGTACTTC.

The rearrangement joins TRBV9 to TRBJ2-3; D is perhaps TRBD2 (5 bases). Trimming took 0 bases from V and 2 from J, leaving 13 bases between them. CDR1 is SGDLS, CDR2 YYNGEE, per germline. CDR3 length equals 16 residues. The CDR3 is CASSVDRGLTTDTQYF. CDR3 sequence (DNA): TGTGCCAGCAGCGTAGATCGGGGATTAACCACAGATACGCAGTATTTT.

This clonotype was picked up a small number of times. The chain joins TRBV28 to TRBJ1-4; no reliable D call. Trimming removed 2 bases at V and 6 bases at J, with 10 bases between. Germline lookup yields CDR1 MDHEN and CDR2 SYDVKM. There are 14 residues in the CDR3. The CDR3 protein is CASSLPGPYEKLFF. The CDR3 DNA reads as TGTGCCAGCAGTTTACCCGGGCCCTATGAAAAACTGTTTTTT.

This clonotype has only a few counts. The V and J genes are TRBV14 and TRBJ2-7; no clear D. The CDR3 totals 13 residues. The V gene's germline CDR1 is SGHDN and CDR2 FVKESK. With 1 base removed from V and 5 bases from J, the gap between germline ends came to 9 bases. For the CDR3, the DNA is TGTGCCAGCAGCCAAGGGACCTGGAACGAGCAGTACTTC. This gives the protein CASSQGTWNEQYF.

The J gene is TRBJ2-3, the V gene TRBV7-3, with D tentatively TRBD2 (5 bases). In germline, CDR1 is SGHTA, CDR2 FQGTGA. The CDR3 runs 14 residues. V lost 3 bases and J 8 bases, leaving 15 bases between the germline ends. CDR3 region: CASSFAGRAGTQYF. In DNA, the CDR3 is TGTGCCAGCAGCTTCGCGGGTCGGGCAGGTACGCAGTATTTT.

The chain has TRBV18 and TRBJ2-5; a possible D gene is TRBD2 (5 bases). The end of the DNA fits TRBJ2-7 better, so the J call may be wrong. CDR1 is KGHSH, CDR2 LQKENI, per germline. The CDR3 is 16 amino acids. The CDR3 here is CASSRRTQSERDEQYF. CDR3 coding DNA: TGTGCCAGCTCACGTCGTACCCAGTCGGAGAGGGACGAGCAGTACTTC.

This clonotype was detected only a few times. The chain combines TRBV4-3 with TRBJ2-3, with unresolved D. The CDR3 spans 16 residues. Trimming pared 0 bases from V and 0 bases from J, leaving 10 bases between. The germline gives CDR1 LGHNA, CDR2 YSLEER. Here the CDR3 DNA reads TGCGCCAGCAGCCAAGATCCATCCCTAAGCACAGATACGCAGTATTTT. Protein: CASSQDPSLSTDTQYF.

The DNA for the CDR3 is TGTGCCAGCAGCCCAACCGGGACAGGGGGCACAGATACGCAGTATTTT. This sequence encodes CASSPTGTGGTDTQYF. The chain combines TRBV6-5 with TRBJ2-3, with 10 bases aligning to TRBD1. V shed 6 bases and J 1 base; nucleotides not matched to a gene: 7. Per germline, CDR1 MNHEY and CDR2 SVGAGI. The CDR3 contains 16 residues.

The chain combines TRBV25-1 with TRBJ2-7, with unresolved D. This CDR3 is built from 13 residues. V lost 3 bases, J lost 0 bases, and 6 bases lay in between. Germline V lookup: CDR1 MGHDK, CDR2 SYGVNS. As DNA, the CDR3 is TGTGCCAGCAGTGAGCCCAGCTCCTACGAGCAGTACTTC. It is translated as CASSEPSSYEQYF.

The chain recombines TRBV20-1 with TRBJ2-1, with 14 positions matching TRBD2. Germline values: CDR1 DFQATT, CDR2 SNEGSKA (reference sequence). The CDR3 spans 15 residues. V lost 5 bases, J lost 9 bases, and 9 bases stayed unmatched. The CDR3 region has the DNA TGCAGTGCTCGTGGACTAGCGGGAGGTCTCGGTGAGCAGTTCTTC. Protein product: CSARGLAGGLGEQFF.